This TCR beta chain was obtained from a study of CD8 T cells in Susac syndrome. As for this clonotype: Its antigen is not identified.

General observations from the study: The relatively small number of individuals in the TCR sequencing and HLA analysis was acknowledged by the study.

With random hexamers, reverse transcription was performed on roughly 0.5 to 1 ug of RNA. Amplification of TCR beta CDR3 across 54 Vbeta and 13 Jbeta was performed with immunoSEQ multiplex PCR. TCRdb reprocessed the immunoSEQ multiplex PCR reads via MiXCR and lists one record per CDR3 protein. The sample consists of approximately 150,000 distinct CDR3 sequences, 94% of them appearing once. The receptor was isolated from a human donor with multiple sclerosis. The sample was CD4+ T cells from PBMCs.

This CDR3 reads CAWSVPVGGLHF. The CDR3 DNA is TGTGCCTGGAGTGTACCGGTGGGGGGCCTCCACTTT. The V and J genes are TRBV30 and TRBJ1-6; a weak D match, TRBD1 (5 bases). Trimming cost V 0 bases and J 15 bases, with 12 bases left between them. Germline values: CDR1 GTSNPN, CDR2 SVGIG (reference sequence). The CDR3 runs to 12 residues.